In its sample, the clone carrying this TCR beta chain was seen many times. No antigen is known for it. Time point noted: pre-sensitization, week 0. The treatment here: therapeutic diphenylcyclopropenone sensitization with weekly scalp DPC. This entry is derived from a study of human T cells and chemical hapten exposure. Study summary: Sensitization employed 2% DPC on about 2 cm by about 2 cm of upper inner arm skin.

Study-wide points: Sensitizing with DPC caused no change in TCRs above 1 in 1000 frequency.

Within the library, unique molecular identifiers were attached to each individual cDNA molecule. Via MiXCR, TCRdb re-called the RACE reads, giving one row per CDR3 protein. This table has some 400,000 distinct CDR3 sequences, 4.5% to 5.5% appearing once. This TCR was recovered from a woman aged 45-59 years with alopecia areata. Some clones in this sample may be carry-over from other donors' samples. The specimen comprised whole blood, sampled in connection with sensitization to the hapten diphenylcyclopropenone (DPC).

The CDR3 nucleotides are TGCGCCAGCAGCCCAGGGGACGGCTACTATGGCTACACCTTC. It yields the protein CASSPGDGYYGYTF. The V gene is TRBV5-1, the J gene TRBJ1-2, with a tentative D call TRBD1 (6 bases). CDR1 and CDR2 from the germline V gene are SGHRS and YFSETQ. CDR3 size: 14 residues. V dropped 4 bases and J dropped 3 bases, with 13 bases sitting between them.